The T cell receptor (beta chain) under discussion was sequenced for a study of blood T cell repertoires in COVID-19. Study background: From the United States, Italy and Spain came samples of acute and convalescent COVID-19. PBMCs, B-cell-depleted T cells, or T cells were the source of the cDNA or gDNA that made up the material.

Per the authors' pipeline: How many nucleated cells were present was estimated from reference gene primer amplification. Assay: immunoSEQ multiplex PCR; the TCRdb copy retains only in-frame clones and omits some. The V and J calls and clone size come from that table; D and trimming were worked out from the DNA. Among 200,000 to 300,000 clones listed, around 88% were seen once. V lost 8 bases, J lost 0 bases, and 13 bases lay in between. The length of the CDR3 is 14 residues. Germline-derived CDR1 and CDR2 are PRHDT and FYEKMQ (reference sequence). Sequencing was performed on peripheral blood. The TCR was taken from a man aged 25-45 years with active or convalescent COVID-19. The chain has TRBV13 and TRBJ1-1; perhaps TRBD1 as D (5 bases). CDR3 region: CASAETDMNTEAFF. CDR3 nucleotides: TGTGCCAGCGCTGAGACAGACATGAACACTGAAGCTTTCTTT.